This TCR beta chain is drawn from a study of T cell changes during pregnancy in multiple sclerosis. Generated by immunoSEQ multiplex PCR, the TCRdb table keeps only in-frame clones and is missing some. Of tens of thousands of clones in the sample, about 92% were seen once. CDR3 length equals 18 residues. The trim removed 0 bases at V and 0 bases at J, leaving 11 bases unmatched. Per germline, CDR1 LNHDA and CDR2 SQIVND (reference sequence). Specimen: CD4+ T cells from peripheral blood mononuclear cells, collected after pregnancy. The clonotype was recovered from a female donor with multiple sclerosis, enrolled in a pregnancy study. V usage is TRBV19 and J usage is TRBJ2-7, with TRBD2 identical over 7 bases. The CDR3 nucleotides read TGTGCCAGTAGTATAGATCGCTCCGGGACTACCCGCTCCTACGAGCAGTACTTC. It yields the protein CASSIDRSGTTRSYEQYF.